One TCR beta chain is described in this entry. The antigen is unknown. These data are taken from a study of T cell clones after liver transplantation. Study-wide background: Graft-donor-reactive sequences were compared with third-party-reactive TCRbeta sequences from pre-transplant mixed lymphocyte reactions.

Study findings and constraints: Post-transplant time points were not standardized, so conclusions are preliminary.

Sequenced by immunoSEQ multiplex PCR; TCRdb stores in-frame clones only, minus some. This table holds roughly 60,000 clones, 70% to 80% found once. The sequencing used CD4+ T cells from blood, collected at the 15-month timepoint. The receptor was isolated from a human patient who received a liver transplant. Some T cells here may be from the graft donor.

CDR3 coding DNA: TGTGCCAGCAGTGAGGACAGGATGGCGAACACCGGGGAGCTGTTTTTT. Translated, it gives CASSEDRMANTGELFF. This chain connects TRBV25-1 to TRBJ2-2, with TRBD1 identical over 7 bases. The junction had 4 bases not matched to a gene; V was cut back by 3 bases and J by 0 bases. The CDR3 runs 16 residues. Germline V gene lookup returns CDR1 MGHDK and CDR2 SYGVNS.